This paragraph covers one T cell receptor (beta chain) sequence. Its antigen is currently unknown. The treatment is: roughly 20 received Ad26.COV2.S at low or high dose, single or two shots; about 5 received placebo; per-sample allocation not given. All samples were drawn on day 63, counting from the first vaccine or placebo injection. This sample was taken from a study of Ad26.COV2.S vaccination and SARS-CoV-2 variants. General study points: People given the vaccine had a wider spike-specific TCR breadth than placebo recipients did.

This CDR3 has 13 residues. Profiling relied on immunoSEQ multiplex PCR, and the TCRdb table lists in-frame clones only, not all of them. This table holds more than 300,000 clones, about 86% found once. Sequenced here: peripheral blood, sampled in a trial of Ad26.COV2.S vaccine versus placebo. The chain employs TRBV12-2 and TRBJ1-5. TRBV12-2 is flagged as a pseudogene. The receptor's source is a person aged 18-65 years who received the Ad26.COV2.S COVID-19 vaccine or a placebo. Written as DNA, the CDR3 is TGTGCAAGTCGCTTTAATCGAAATCAGCCCCAGCATTTT. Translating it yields CASRFNRNQPQHF.